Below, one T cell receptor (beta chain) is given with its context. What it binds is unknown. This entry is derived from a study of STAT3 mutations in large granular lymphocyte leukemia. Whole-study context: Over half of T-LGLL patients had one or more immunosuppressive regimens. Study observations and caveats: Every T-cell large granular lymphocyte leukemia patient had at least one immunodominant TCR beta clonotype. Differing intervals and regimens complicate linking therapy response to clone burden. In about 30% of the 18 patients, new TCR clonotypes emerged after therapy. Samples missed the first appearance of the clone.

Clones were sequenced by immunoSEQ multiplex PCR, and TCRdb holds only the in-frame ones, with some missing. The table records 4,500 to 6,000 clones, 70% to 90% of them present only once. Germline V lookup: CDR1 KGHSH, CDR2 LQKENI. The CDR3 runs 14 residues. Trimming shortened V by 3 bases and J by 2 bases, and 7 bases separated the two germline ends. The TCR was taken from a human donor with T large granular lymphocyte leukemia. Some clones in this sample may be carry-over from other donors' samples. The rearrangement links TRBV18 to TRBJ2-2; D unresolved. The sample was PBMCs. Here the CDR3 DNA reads TGTGCCAGCTCACCGAACCAAAACACCGGGGAGCTGTTTTTT. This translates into CASSPNQNTGELFF. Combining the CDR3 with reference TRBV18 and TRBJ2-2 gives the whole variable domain NAGVMQNPRHLVRRRGQEARLRCSPMKGHSHVYWYRQLPEEGLKFMVYLQKENIIDESGMPKERFSAEFPKEGPSILRIQQVVRGDSAAYFCASSPNQNTGELFFGEGSRLTVL.